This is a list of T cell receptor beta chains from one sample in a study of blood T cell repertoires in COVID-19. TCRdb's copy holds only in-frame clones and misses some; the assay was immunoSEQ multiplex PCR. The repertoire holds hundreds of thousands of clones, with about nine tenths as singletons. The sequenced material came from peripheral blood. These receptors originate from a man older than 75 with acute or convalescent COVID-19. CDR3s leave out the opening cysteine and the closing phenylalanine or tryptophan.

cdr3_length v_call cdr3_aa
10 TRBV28 ASSLGQGSQY
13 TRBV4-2 ASSQATALPYGYT
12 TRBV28 ASSSFSGYYEQY
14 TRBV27 ASSPRTSGSNGEQF
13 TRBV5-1 ASSLAGTSGSEQY
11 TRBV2 ASLFGGVDEQF
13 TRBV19 ASSMRDSNNQPQH
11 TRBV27 ASSLRQGNTIY
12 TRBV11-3 ASSPTGGSYGYT
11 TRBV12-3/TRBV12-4 ASSRTGNPEAF
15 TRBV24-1 ATSDPMTSGRAGEQF
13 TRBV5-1 ASSARTGGYEKLF
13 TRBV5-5 ARKGAGGLGETQY
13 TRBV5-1 ASSLGQLGTGELF
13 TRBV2 ATSPGPTGANVLT
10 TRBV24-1 ATGPNTGELF
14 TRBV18 ASSPRLAGGPGEQF
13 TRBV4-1 ASSQDGGGSYEQY
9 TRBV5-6 ASSRGGPYF
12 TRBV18 ASSSQGPNEKLF
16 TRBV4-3 ASSQFLVGESSYNEQF
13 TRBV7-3 ASSFSSLAGNTIY
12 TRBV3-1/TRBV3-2 ASNRQGSGGELF
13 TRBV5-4 ASSTAGTGNEKLF
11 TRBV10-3 AIRNTGSDGYT
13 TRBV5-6 ASSLRVGVGEKLF
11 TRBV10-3 ATRGEGQETQY
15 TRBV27 ASSLSGQGLMNTEAF
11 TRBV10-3 AISEQGSGSQY
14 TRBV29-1 SVEAGGPYYTDTQY
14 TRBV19 ASSSTRATSYNEQF
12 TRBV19 ASSRLAGQDEQF
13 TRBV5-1 ASSLTLGQGASYT
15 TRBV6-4 ASSKGTHQGAPDEQY
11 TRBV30 ALGTSGPKWQF
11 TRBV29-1 SSKRVDTGELF
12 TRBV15 ATSRDRTDEKLF